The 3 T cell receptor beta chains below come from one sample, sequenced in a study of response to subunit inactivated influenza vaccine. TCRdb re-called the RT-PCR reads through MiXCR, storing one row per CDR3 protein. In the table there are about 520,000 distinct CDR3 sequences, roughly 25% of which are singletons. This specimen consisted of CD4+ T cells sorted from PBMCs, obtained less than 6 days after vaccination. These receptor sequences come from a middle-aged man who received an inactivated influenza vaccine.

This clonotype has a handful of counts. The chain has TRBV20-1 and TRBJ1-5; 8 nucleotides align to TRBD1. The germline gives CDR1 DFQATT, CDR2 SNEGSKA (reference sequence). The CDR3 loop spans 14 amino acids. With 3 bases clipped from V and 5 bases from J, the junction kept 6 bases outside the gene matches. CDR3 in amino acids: CSARGNRGYQPQHF. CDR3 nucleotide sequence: TGCAGTGCTAGGGGGAACAGGGGGTATCAGCCCCAGCATTTT.

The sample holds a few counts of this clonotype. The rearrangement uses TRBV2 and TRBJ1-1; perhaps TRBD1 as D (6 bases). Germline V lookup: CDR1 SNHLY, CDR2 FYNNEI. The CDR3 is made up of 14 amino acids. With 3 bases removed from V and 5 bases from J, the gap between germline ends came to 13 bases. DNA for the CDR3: TGTGCCAGCAGTGACAAAGGGGGAAGGACTGAAGCTTTCTTT. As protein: CASSDKGGRTEAFF.

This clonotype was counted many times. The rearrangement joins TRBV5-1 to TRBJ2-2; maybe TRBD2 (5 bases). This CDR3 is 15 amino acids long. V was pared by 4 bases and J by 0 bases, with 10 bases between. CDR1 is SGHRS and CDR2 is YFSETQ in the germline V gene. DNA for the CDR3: TGCGCCAGCAGCGTCGGACTGACGAACACCGGGGAGCTGTTTTTT. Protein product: CASSVGLTNTGELFF.